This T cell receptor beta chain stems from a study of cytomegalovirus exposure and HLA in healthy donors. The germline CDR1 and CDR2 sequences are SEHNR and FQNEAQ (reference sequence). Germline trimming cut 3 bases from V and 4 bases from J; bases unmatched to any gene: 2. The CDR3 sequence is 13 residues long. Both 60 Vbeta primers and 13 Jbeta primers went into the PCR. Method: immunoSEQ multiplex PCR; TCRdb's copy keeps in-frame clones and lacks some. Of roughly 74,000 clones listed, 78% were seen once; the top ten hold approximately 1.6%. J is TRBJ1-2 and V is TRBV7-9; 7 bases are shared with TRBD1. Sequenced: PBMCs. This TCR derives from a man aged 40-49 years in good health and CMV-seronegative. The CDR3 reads CASSFGQAYGYTF. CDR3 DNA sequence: TGTGCCAGCAGCTTTGGACAGGCCTATGGCTACACCTTC.